This TCR beta chain emerged from a study of blood T cells in healthy people across ages. Notes on the study in general: Naive CD4+ cells and diversity were both higher in long-lived donors than in aged donors. PBMCs left unsorted prevented a conclusive naive versus antigen-experienced comparison.

About this clonotype: Its antigen is not identified.

Combining a sample-barcoded 5' primer with a J-beta primer mix, a second PCR ran for about 7 to 11 cycles. Each cDNA molecule received a tag from a template-switch adaptor that had 12 random nucleotides. TCRdb reprocessed the 5' RACE reads with MiXCR, giving one entry per CDR3 protein. The sample has approximately 290,000 distinct CDR3 sequences, roughly 26% seen once. Trimming took 8 bases from V and 1 from J, leaving 17 bases between them. The CDR3 length is 15 residues. They isolated at least 6 million PBMCs from each sample. The TCR sequence derives from a woman in her 70s in good health. The chain combines TRBV12-3 or TRBV12-4 with TRBJ1-1; perhaps TRBD1 as D (6 bases). Sequenced sample: blood. The CDR3: CASGLFRGQNTEAFF. The CDR3 DNA is TGTGCCAGCGGTCTCTTCAGGGGCCAGAACACTGAAGCTTTCTTT.